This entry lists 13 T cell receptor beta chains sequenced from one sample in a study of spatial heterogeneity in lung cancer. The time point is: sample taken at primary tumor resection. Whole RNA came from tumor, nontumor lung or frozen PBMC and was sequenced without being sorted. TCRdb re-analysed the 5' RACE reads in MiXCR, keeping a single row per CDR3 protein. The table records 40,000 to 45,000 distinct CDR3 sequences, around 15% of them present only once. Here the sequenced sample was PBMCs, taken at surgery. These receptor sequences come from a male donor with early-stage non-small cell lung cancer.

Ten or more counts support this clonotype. The CDR3 sequence: CASSFLFGREDQETQYF. The CDR3 DNA is TGTGCCAGCAGTTTTTTGTTCGGCAGGGAGGACCAAGAGACCCAGTACTTC. This chain joins TRBV28 and TRBJ2-5, with D possibly TRBD2 on 6 matching bases. Looked up from germline, CDR1 is MDHEN and CDR2 is SYDVKM. V gave up 3 bases and J gave up 0 bases, with 17 bases separating them. The CDR3 is 17 residues long.

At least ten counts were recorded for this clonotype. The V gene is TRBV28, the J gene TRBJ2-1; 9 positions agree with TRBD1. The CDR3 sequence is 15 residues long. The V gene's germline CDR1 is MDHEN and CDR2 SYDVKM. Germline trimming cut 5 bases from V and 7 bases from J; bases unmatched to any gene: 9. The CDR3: CASSETGGTRNEQFF. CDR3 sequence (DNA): TGTGCCAGCAGTGAGACAGGGGGAACCCGGAATGAGCAGTTCTTC.

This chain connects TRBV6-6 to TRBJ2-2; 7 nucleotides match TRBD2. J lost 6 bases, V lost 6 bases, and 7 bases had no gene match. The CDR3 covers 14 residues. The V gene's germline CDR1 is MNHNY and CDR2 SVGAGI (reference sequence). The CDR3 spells CASREAGSAGELFF. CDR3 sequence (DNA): TGTGCCAGCAGGGAAGCGGGGTCGGCCGGGGAGCTGTTTTTT.

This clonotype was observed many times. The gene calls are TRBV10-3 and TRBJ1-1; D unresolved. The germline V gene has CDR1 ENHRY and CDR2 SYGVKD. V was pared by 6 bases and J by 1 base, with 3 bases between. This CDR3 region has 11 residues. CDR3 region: CAIRANTEAFF. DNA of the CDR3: TGTGCCATCAGGGCGAACACTGAAGCTTTCTTT.

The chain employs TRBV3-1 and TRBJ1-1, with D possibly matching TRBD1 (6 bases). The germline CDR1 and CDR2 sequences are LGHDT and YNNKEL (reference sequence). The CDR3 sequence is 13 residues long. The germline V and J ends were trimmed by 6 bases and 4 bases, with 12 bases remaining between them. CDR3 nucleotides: TGTGCCAGCAGTCAGGGGTTTAGCACTGAAGCTTTCTTT. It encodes CASSQGFSTEAFF.

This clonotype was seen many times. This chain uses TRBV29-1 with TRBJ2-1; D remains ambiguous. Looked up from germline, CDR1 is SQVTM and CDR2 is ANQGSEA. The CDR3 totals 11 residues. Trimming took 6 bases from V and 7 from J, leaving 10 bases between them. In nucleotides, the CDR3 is TGCAGCGTCTACTTTAATAATGAGCAGTTCTTC. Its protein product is CSVYFNNEQFF.

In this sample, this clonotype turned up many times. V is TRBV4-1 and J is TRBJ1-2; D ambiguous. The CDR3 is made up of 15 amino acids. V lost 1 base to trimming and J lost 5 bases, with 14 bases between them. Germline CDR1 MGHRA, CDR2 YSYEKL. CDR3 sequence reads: CASSQVGPGIYGYTF. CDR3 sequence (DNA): TGCGCCAGCAGCCAAGTGGGCCCGGGTATTTATGGCTACACCTTC.

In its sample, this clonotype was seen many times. CDR3 amino acids: CASSQFDRRAPLHF. The CDR3 coding sequence is TGTGCCAGCAGCCAATTCGACAGGAGGGCACCCCTCCACTTT. The chain recombines TRBV3-1 with TRBJ1-6; a possible D gene is TRBD1 (6 bases). Germline CDR1 reads LGHDT; CDR2 reads YNNKEL (reference sequence). V dropped 2 bases and J dropped 11 bases, with 13 bases sitting between them. The CDR3 length is 14 residues.

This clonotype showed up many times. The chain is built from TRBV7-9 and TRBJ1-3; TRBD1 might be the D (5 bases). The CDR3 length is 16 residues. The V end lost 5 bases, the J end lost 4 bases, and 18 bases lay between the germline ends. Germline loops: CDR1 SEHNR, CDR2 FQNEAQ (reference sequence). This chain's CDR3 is CASSNSARVFGNTIYF. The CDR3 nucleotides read TGTGCCAGCAGCAACTCAGCCAGGGTCTTCGGAAACACCATATATTTT.

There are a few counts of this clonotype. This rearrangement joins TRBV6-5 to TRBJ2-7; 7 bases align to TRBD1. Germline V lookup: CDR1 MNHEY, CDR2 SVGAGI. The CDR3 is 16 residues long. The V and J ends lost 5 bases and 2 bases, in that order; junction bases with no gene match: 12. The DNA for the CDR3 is TGTGCCAGCAGTGCCCAGAAGGGGGCGGTTACCTACGAGCAGTACTTC. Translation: CASSAQKGAVTYEQYF.

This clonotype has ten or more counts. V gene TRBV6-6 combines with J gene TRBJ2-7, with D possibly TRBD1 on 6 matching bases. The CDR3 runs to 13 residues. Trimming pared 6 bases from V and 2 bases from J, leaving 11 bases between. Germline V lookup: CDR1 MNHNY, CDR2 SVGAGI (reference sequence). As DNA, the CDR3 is TGTGCCAGCAGCCCGACAGGTCCCTACGAGCAGTACTTC. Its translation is CASSPTGPYEQYF.

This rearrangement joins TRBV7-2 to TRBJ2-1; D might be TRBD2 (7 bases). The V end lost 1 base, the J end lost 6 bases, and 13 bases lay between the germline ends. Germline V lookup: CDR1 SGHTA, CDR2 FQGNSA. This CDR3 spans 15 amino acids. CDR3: CASSLDGGPPNEQFF. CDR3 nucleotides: TGTGCCAGCAGCTTAGACGGGGGGCCCCCCAATGAGCAGTTCTTC.

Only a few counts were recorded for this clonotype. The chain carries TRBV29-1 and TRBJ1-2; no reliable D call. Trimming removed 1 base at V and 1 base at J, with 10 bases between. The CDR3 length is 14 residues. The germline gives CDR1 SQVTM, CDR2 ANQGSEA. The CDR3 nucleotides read TGCAGCGTTGAAGGTTCGACGCTTAACTATGGCTACACCTTC. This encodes CSVEGSTLNYGYTF. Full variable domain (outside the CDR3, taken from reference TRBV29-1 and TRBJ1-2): SAVISQKPSRDICQRGTSLTIQCQVDSQVTMMFWYRQQPGQSLTLIATANQGSEATYESGFVIDKFPISRPNLTFSTLTVSNMSPEDSSIYLCSVEGSTLNYGYTFGSGTRLTVV.